The 5 T cell receptor beta chains below come from one sample, sequenced in a study of PD-1 blockade in classical Hodgkin lymphoma. Every patient had relapsed following autologous stem cell transplantation, and cohorts differed in brentuximab vedotin exposure. Here immunoSEQ multiplex PCR was the method, and the copy in TCRdb shows in-frame clones only, minus some. Among tens of thousands of clones listed, about 92% were seen once. The sample here was peripheral blood mononuclear cells (PBMCs), taken at baseline. Receptors originate from a human donor with classical Hodgkin lymphoma.

The chain joins TRBV6-6 to TRBJ2-2; no clear D. In germline, CDR1 is MNHNY, CDR2 SVGAGI (reference sequence). This CDR3 region has 14 residues. V gave up 2 bases and J gave up 1 base, with 5 bases separating them. The CDR3 DNA follows: TGTGCCAGCAGTTACAGTTTGAACACCGGGGAGCTGTTTTTT. Residues: CASSYSLNTGELFF.

This clone has only one observation. This chain links TRBV4-1 with TRBJ2-7; D possibly corresponds to TRBD1 (5 bases). From germline, CDR1 is MGHRA and CDR2 YSYEKL. The CDR3 covers 14 residues. V was pared by 0 bases and J by 2 bases, with 8 bases between. In DNA, the CDR3 is TGCGCCAGCAGCCAAGACAGGGTTACCTACGAGCAGTACTTC. Translated, it gives CASSQDRVTYEQYF.

This chain links TRBV11-2 with TRBJ2-5; D is unclear. Trimming took 2 bases from V and 4 from J, leaving 14 bases between them. This CDR3 has 15 residues. Germline V lookup: CDR1 SGHAT, CDR2 FQNNGV. Here the CDR3 reads CASSLSSDRRETQYF. The CDR3 DNA reads TGTGCCAGCAGCTTATCCTCGGACCGGAGAGAGACCCAGTACTTC.

The V and J genes are TRBV7-9 and TRBJ1-3; TRBD1 might be the D (5 bases). CDR1 is SEHNR, CDR2 FQNEAQ, per germline (reference sequence). V lost 1 base and J 2 bases, leaving 6 bases between the germline ends. The CDR3 contains 14 residues. The CDR3 loop reads CASSLGGPGNTIYF. Written as DNA, the CDR3 is TGTGCCAGCAGCTTAGGGGGCCCTGGAAACACCATATATTTT.

The chain recombines TRBV19 with TRBJ1-1; D call uncertain. The germline gives CDR1 LNHDA, CDR2 SQIVND (reference sequence). Trimming cost V 1 base and J 0 bases, with 6 bases left between them. The CDR3 runs 14 residues. In DNA, the CDR3 is TGTGCCAGTAGTATAGGGACGGTGAACACTGAAGCTTTCTTT. Protein product: CASSIGTVNTEAFF.